This entry is about one TCR beta chain. The antigen is not known. These donors were members of the roughly 120-subject validation cohort, a group separate from the roughly 670-subject first cohort. These data are taken from a study of cytomegalovirus exposure and HLA in healthy donors. The study's findings and limits: The CMV antigen specificity of a few CMV-associated chains was confirmed through in vitro analysis. That first-cohort TCR clusters tended to co-occur in the 90 to 150 validation repertoires was found in a later analysis.

TCRdb keeps only in-frame clones here, not all; method: immunoSEQ multiplex PCR. The sample has approximately 58,000 clones, roughly nine tenths seen once. The sample comprised PBMCs. The clonotype comes from a woman in her 30s in good health and CMV-seronegative.

The CDR3: CASSIGLSTDTQYF. The CDR3 DNA reads as TGTGCCAGTAGTATCGGGTTGAGCACAGATACGCAGTATTTT. The chain is built from TRBV19 and TRBJ2-3; D ambiguous. The V end was cut by 3 bases, the J end by 0 bases, with 7 bases between. This CDR3 has 14 residues. Per germline, CDR1 LNHDA and CDR2 SQIVND (reference sequence).